The text below deals with one T cell receptor (beta chain). This table comes from immunoSEQ multiplex PCR, and its TCRdb copy is limited to in-frame clones, with some not included. The data show over 120,000 clones, about 87% seen once. Germline-derived CDR1 and CDR2 are SGHTA and FQGNSA. After removal of 2 bases from V and 5 bases from J, the junction contained 6 bases not matched to a gene. The CDR3 is 16 residues long. This sample stems from a study of blood T cell repertoires in COVID-19. Study context: Researchers got acute and convalescent COVID-19 samples from the United States, Italy and Spain.

The chain combines TRBV7-2 with TRBJ2-3, with 11 bases lining up with TRBD2. The sample taken for sequencing was peripheral blood. The receptor comes from a human donor in a cohort sampled during active COVID-19. CDR3 amino acids: CASSLLAGGGGDTQYF. CDR3 nucleotides: TGTGCCAGCAGCTTACTAGCGGGGGGCGGGGGAGATACGCAGTATTTT.